The next 3 T cell receptor beta chains were all read from a single sample in a study of shared clonotypes between healthy human individuals (dated by TCRdb to 2020 to 2021). The protocol used for the library was the immunoSEQ multiplex PCR assay. TCRdb re-hosts the immuneACCESS table, in-frame sequences only. Its copies lack some clones; in the studies checked, an unresolved V gene accounts for under half of them, and the cause for the rest is not known. Within this sample are 1,400,000 or so clones, with approximately 98.5% of them counted one time only. The leading ten clones occupy about 0.35% of the sample. The specimen sequenced was naive CD4+ T cells sorted from blood. This specimen's cell subset or site label, interpreted: CD45RA+ positively selected. These receptor sequences come from a man aged 25 to 45 in good health.

The rearrangement joins TRBV9 to TRBJ2-1; 9 bases fit TRBD2. The J segment lost 1 base and the V segment lost 0 bases, leaving 5 bases of the junction unmatched. The CDR3 totals 17 residues. Looked up from germline, CDR1 is SGDLS and CDR2 is YYNGEE. The CDR3 sequence: CASSVEDSGSSYNEQFF. CDR3 coding DNA: TGTGCCAGCAGCGTAGAGGATAGCGGGAGTTCCTACAATGAGCAGTTCTTC.

The chain joins TRBV6-6 to TRBJ2-5; D is possibly TRBD2 (6 bases). The CDR3 extends over 15 amino acids. The V end was cut by 3 bases, the J end by 2 bases, with 13 bases between. CDR1 MNHNY and CDR2 SVGAGI come from the germline V gene (reference sequence). The CDR3 DNA follows: TGTGCCAGCAGTTATGCGGGGTTAGGACAAGAGACCCAGTACTTC. Protein: CASSYAGLGQETQYF.

This sequence joins TRBV18 and TRBJ2-1; 9 positions match TRBD1. The CDR3 runs 17 residues. V lost 4 bases to trimming and J lost 2 bases; unmatched junction nucleotides: 9. CDR1 is KGHSH and CDR2 is LQKENI in the germline V gene. The CDR3 DNA follows: TGTGCCAGCTCACTATTAACCGGGACAGGGCCCTACAATGAGCAGTTCTTC. This sequence encodes CASSLLTGTGPYNEQFF.